This T cell receptor (beta chain) was captured in a study of glioma-infiltrating T cells. General study results and limits: Only very few CDR3 sequences appeared in both tissue and blood. Non-neoplastic patients had below-expected tissue-blood divergence, while all gliomas exceeded expectation.

The length of the CDR3 is 14 residues. Trimming took 4 bases from V and 1 from J, leaving 11 bases between them. Germline values: CDR1 MNHEY, CDR2 SMNVEV (reference sequence). This clonotype appeared many times. What it binds is unknown. Amplification of TCR alpha and beta CDR3 regions from RNA used iRepertoire nested multiplex PCR. Input was 100-400 ng of tissue mRNA or PBMC total RNA. A single record per CDR3 protein comes from TCRdb applying MiXCR to the multiplex PCR reads. Among around 190,000 distinct CDR3 sequences listed, around 30% were seen once. The clonotype was recovered from a human donor with low-grade glioma or glioblastoma, undergoing nonglioma brain surgery, or in good health (not recorded which). The sequenced sample was glioma tissue, nonneoplastic brain tissue, or PBMCs (not recorded which). The chain has TRBV27 and TRBJ2-7; D gene unclear. The CDR3 reads CASSYSPVSYEQYF. CDR3 DNA sequence: TGTGCCAGCAGTTATAGCCCGGTGTCCTACGAGCAGTACTTC.